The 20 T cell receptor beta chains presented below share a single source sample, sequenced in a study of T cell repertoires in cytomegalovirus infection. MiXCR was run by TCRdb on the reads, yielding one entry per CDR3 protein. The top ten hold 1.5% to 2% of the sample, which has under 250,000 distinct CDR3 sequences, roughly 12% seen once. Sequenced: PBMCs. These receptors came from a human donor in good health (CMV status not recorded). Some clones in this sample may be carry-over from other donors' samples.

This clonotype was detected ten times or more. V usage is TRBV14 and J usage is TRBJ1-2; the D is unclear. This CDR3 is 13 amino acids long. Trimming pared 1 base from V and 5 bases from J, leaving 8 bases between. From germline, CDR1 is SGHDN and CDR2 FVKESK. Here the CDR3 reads CASSQVWGYGYTF. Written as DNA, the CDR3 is TGTGCCAGCAGCCAAGTCTGGGGATATGGCTACACCTTC.

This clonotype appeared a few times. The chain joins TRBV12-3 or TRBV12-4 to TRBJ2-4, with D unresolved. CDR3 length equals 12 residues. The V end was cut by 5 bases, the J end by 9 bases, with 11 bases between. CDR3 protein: CASSPMVGIQYF. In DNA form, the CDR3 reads TGTGCCAGCAGTCCCATGGTCGGCATTCAGTACTTC.

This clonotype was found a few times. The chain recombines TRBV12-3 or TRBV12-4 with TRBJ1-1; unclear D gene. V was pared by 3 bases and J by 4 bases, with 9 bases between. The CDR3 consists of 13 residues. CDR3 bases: TGTGCCAGCAGTTTGTTGACGGGCACTGAAGCTTTCTTT. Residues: CASSLLTGTEAFF.

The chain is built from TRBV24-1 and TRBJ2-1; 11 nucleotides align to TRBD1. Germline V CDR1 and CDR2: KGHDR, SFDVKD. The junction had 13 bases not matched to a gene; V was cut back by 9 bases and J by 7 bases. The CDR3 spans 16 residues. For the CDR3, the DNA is TGTGCCACCTCCCAATCGGGACAGGGGGTTACAAATGAGCAGTTCTTC. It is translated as CATSQSGQGVTNEQFF.

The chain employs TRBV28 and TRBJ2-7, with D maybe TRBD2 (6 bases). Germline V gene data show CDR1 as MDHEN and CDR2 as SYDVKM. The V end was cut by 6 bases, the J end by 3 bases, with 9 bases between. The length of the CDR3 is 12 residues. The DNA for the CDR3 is TGTGCCAGCAGAACTAGCAGCTACGAGCAGTACTTC. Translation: CASRTSSYEQYF.

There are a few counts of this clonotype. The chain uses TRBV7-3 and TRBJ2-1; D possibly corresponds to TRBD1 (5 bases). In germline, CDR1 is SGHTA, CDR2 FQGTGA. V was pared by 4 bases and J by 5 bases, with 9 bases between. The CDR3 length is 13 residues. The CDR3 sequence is CASSYDRNNEQFF. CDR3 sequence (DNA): TGTGCCAGCAGCTATGACAGAAACAATGAGCAGTTCTTC.

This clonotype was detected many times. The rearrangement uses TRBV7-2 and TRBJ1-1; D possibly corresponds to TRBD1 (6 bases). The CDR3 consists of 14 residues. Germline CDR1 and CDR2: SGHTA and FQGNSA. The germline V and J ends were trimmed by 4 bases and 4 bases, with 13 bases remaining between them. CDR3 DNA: TGTGCCAGCAGCTCAGCTCAGGGGATCACTGAAGCTTTCTTT. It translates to CASSSAQGITEAFF.

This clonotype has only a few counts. The CDR3 spells CASTIRGPGELFF. CDR3 in DNA: TGTGCCAGCACCATCCGGGGCCCCGGGGAGCTGTTTTTT. The chain carries TRBV6-2 or TRBV6-3 and TRBJ2-2; perhaps D is TRBD1 or TRBD2 (5 bases each). V gave up 7 bases and J gave up 6 bases, with 12 bases separating them. The CDR3 contains 13 residues. Germline V gene sequence: CDR1 MNHEY, CDR2 SVGEGT.

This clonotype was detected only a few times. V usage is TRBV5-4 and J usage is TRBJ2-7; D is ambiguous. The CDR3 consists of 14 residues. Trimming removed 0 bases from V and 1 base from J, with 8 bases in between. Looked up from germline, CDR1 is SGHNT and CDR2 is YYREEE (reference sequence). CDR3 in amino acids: CASSLDQSSYEQYF. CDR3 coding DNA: TGTGCCAGCAGCTTGGACCAAAGTTCCTACGAGCAGTACTTC.

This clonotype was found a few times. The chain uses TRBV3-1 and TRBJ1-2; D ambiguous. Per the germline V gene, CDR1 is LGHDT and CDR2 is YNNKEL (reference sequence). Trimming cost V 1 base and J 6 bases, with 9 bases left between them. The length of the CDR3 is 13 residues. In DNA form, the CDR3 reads TGTGCCAGCAGCCAAGCCGGGAGGGATGGCTACACCTTC. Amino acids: CASSQAGRDGYTF.

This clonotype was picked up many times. The CDR3 region has the DNA TGTGCCAGCAGCTCCTCTCCCGGGACTAGCGGGAGTAAGAATGAGCAGTTCTTC. Translated: CASSSSPGTSGSKNEQFF. V and J are TRBV7-2 and TRBJ2-1; TRBD2 agrees at 14 bases. Trimming took 4 bases from V and 7 from J; bases not matched to a gene: 12. This CDR3 comprises 18 residues. In germline, CDR1 is SGHTA, CDR2 FQGNSA.

The CDR3 protein is CASSSKTGYTGELFF. The CDR3 DNA is TGTGCCAGCAGCTCTAAGACGGGTTACACCGGGGAGCTGTTTTTT. The genes are TRBV7-8 and TRBJ2-2; D is uncertain. V lost 4 bases, J lost 3 bases, and 12 bases lay in between. Per the germline V gene, CDR1 is SGHVS and CDR2 is FQNEAQ. CDR3 size: 15 residues.

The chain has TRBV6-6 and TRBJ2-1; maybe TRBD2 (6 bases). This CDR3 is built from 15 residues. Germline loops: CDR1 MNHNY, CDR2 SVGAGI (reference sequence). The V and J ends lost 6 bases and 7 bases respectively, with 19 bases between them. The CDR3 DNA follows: TGTGCCAGCAGCGCCTTGGGGGGAGAGAGGAATGAGCAGTTCTTC. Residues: CASSALGGERNEQFF.

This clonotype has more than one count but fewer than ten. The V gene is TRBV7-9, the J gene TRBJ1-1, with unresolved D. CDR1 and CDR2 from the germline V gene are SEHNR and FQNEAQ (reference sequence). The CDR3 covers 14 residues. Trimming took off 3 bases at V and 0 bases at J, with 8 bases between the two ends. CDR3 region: CASSFKAVNTEAFF. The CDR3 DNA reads TGTGCCAGCAGCTTCAAGGCCGTGAACACTGAAGCTTTCTTT.

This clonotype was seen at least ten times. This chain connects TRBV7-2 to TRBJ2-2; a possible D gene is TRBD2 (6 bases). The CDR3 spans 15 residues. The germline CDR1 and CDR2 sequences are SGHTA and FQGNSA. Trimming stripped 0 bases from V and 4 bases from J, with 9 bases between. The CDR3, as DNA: TGTGCCAGCAGCTTAGCTCTAGCGCTCACCGGGGAGCTGTTTTTT. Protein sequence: CASSLALALTGELFF.

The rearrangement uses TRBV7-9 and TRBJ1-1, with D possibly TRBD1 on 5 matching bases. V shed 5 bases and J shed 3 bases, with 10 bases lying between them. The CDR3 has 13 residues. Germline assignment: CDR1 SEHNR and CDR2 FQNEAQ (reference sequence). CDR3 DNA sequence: TGTGCCAGCAGCCCAACCAGGGACACTGAAGCTTTCTTT. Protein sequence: CASSPTRDTEAFF.

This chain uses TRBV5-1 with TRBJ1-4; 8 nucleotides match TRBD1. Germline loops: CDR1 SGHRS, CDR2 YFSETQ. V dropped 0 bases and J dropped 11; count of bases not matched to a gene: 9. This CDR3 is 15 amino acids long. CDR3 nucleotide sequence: TGCGCCAGCAGCTTGGGAGACAGGGGACCTGAGAAACTGTTTTTT. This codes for CASSLGDRGPEKLFF.

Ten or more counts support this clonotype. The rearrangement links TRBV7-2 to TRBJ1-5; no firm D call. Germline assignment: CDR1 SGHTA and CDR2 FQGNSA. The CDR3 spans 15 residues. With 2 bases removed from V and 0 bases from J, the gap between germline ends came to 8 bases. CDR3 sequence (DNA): TGTGCCAGCAGCTTAAGTCCGGCTAGCAATCAGCCCCAGCATTTT. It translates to CASSLSPASNQPQHF.

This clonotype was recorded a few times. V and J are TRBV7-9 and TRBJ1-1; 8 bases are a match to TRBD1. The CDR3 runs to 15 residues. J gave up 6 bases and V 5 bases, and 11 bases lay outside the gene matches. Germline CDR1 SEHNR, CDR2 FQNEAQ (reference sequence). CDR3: CASSRLWGQAPEAFF. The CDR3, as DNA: TGTGCCAGCAGCCGCCTCTGGGGACAGGCCCCTGAAGCTTTCTTT.

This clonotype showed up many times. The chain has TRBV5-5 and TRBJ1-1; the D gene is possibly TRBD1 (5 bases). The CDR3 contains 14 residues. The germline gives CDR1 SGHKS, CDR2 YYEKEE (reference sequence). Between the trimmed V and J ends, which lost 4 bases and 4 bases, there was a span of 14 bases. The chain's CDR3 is CASSPGDVGTEAFF. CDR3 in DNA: TGTGCCAGCAGCCCGGGGGACGTTGGCACTGAAGCTTTCTTT.